These 12 T cell receptor beta chains were sequenced from one sample in a study of blood T cell repertoires in COVID-19 (dated by TCRdb to the early 2020s). Library preparation used the immunoSEQ multiplex PCR assay. Entries here come from immuneACCESS through TCRdb and include only in-frame sequences with V and J called. Some clones fail to appear in such tables; in the studies checked, an unresolved V gene covers under half of the shortfall, and the cause of the remainder is unknown. Recorded for this sample are about 150,000 clones; approximately 73% of them occurred a single time. The top ten constitute 3.7% of the sample. Sequencing was performed on peripheral blood. These receptors all stem from a woman of 80 years or more with acute or convalescent COVID-19.

The chain employs TRBV3-1 (or the pseudogene TRBV3-2) and TRBJ2-7; D is undetermined. The CDR3 consists of 14 residues. With 1 base removed from V and 3 bases from J, the gap between germline ends came to 10 bases. Germline assignment: CDR1 LGHDT and CDR2 YNNKEL (reference sequence). The CDR3 DNA sequence: TGTGCCAGCAGCCAAGCGGTACCTAGCTACGAGCAGTACTTC. Protein sequence: CASSQAVPSYEQYF.

The rearrangement uses TRBV10-1 and TRBJ2-3; 8 bases fit TRBD1. Trimming at V came to 6 bases and at J to 5 bases, leaving 10 bases not matched to a gene. The CDR3 has 15 amino acids. CDR1 is WNHNN, CDR2 SYGVQD, per germline (reference sequence). CDR3 amino acids: CASSQGQVGLDTQYF. The CDR3 bases are TGCGCCAGCAGCCAGGGACAGGTGGGACTAGATACGCAGTATTTT.

The chain links TRBV2 to TRBJ1-1; tentative D call: TRBD1 (6 bases). V lost 6 bases and J 1 base, leaving 18 bases between the germline ends. The germline CDR1 and CDR2 sequences are SNHLY and FYNNEI. The CDR3 is made up of 16 amino acids. The CDR3 region is CASRRMPGQPNTEAFF. Here the CDR3 DNA reads TGTGCCAGCAGAAGAATGCCGGGACAACCGAACACTGAAGCTTTCTTT.

This CDR3 reads CASRRGDNEQFF. The CDR3 coding sequence is TGTGCCAGCAGGCGGGGAGACAATGAGCAGTTCTTC. The chain couples TRBV6-5 to TRBJ2-1, with D possibly matching TRBD2 (6 bases). Trimming stripped 6 bases from V and 5 bases from J, with 8 bases between. Germline V gene sequence: CDR1 MNHEY, CDR2 SVGAGI. CDR3 length: 12 residues.

The chain recombines TRBV2 with TRBJ2-2; weak D call: TRBD1 (5 bases). There are 13 residues in the CDR3. The germline V gene has CDR1 SNHLY and CDR2 FYNNEI. V shed 10 bases and J shed 6 bases, with 15 bases lying between them. CDR3 nucleotide sequence: TGTGCCACCGCCAACCAGGGTGCCGGGGAGCTGTTTTTT. Amino acids: CATANQGAGELFF. Full variable domain (rest looked up from reference TRBV2 and TRBJ2-2): EPEVTQTPSHQVTQMGQEVILRCVPISNHLYFYWYRQILGQKVEFLVSFYNNEISEKSEIFDDQFSVERPDGSNFTLKIRSTKLEDSAMYFCATANQGAGELFFGEGSRLTVL.

V is TRBV7-2 and J is TRBJ2-1, with 7 bases that match TRBD1. V dropped 3 bases and J dropped 2; count of bases not matched to a gene: 1. The germline V gene has CDR1 SGHTA and CDR2 FQGNSA. The CDR3 runs 14 residues. CDR3 bases: TGTGCCAGCAGCTTCGACAGGGCCTACAATGAGCAGTTCTTC. It is translated as CASSFDRAYNEQFF.

This rearrangement joins TRBV6-5 to TRBJ1-5; 9 nucleotides line up with TRBD1. V lost 2 bases to trimming and J lost 6 bases; unmatched junction nucleotides: 5. CDR1 MNHEY and CDR2 SVGAGI come from the germline V gene. The CDR3 runs 15 residues. CDR3 coding DNA: TGTGCCAGCAGTTACACAACAGGGGGCGGTCAGCCCCAGCATTTT. This sequence encodes CASSYTTGGGQPQHF.

This clone is a singleton in its sample. The V and J genes are TRBV7-9 and TRBJ1-5; maybe TRBD1 (5 bases). The CDR3 contains 13 residues. Trimming pared 5 bases from V and 7 bases from J, leaving 12 bases between. Germline CDR1 reads SEHNR; CDR2 reads FQNEAQ (reference sequence). This CDR3 reads CASSPQGSQPQHF. CDR3 DNA: TGTGCCAGCAGCCCTCAGGGCAGCCAGCCCCAGCATTTT.

The chain couples TRBV7-2 to TRBJ2-7; 8 bases align to TRBD1. The V segment lost 5 bases and the J segment 7 bases; nucleotides outside the gene matches: 4. Looked up from germline, CDR1 is SGHTA and CDR2 is FQGNSA. The CDR3 is 12 residues long. The CDR3 sequence is CASSTYRGEQYF. DNA for the CDR3: TGTGCCAGCAGCACCTACAGGGGGGAGCAGTACTTC.

V is TRBV20-1 and J is TRBJ2-7; tentatively, D is TRBD2 (5 bases). This CDR3 has 11 residues. CDR1 is DFQATT, CDR2 SNEGSKA, per germline (reference sequence). The germline V and J ends were trimmed by 6 bases and 6 bases, with 12 bases remaining between them. The CDR3 loop reads CSASREGEQYF. CDR3 in DNA: TGCAGTGCGAGTAGAGAGGGCGAGCAGTACTTC.

Here the CDR3 DNA reads TGCGCCAGCAGCTTGGAATTTTCGGGACAACAGTACTTC. Amino acids: CASSLEFSGQQYF. The rearrangement joins TRBV5-1 to TRBJ2-4, with D perhaps matching TRBD1 (6 bases). Germline assignment: CDR1 SGHRS and CDR2 YFSETQ. V gave up 0 bases and J gave up 13 bases, with 14 bases separating them. The CDR3 consists of 13 residues.

This rearrangement joins TRBV7-2 to TRBJ1-2; weak D call: TRBD1 (5 bases). This CDR3 region has 13 residues. V dropped 5 bases and J dropped 2 bases, with 9 bases sitting between them. The germline V gene encodes CDR1 SGHTA and CDR2 FQGNSA. Here the CDR3 reads CASSPSGNYGYTF. The CDR3 DNA reads as TGTGCCAGCAGCCCCTCAGGGAACTATGGCTACACCTTC. The whole variable domain, remainder taken from reference TRBV7-2 and TRBJ1-2, is GAGVSQSPSNKVTEKGKDVELRCDPISGHTALYWYRQSLGQGLEFLIYFQGNSAPDKSGLPSDRFSAERTGGSVSTLTIQRTQQEDSAVYLCASSPSGNYGYTFGSGTRLTVV.